The 5 T cell receptor beta chains reported below all come from one sample, sequenced in a study of T cells after posttransplantation cyclophosphamide. Treatment was busulfan-fludarabine conditioning, a marrow graft, and cyclophosphamide on days +3 and +4. Measured with immunoSEQ multiplex PCR; TCRdb has only the in-frame clones, and not every one. The table records 9,000 to 15,000 clones, roughly 2% of them present only once. Source: PBMCs, taken after allogeneic stem cell transplant with posttransplant cyclophosphamide. The source of these receptors is a male patient between 25 and 39 years old who received an allogeneic stem cell transplant from a related donor, was CMV-positive, and had no GVHD. Some of these T cells may belong to the graft donor.

This clone has a handful of counts. The chain couples TRBV29-1 to TRBJ1-2; TRBD1 matches 10 bases. CDR1 is SQVTM, CDR2 ANQGSEA, per germline. V trimming: 7 bases; J trimming: 6 bases; junction bases outside the gene matches: 11. The CDR3 runs 14 residues. CDR3 coding DNA: TGCAGCGCTATCACTGGACAGGGGGGAGATGGCTACACCTTC. Its translation is CSAITGQGGDGYTF.

This clone was found a few times. This chain connects TRBV5-1 to TRBJ2-5, with 12 bases identical to TRBD2. Germline CDR1 reads SGHRS; CDR2 reads YFSETQ. CDR3 length: 15 residues. Germline trimming cut 4 bases from V and 4 bases from J; bases unmatched to any gene: 5. CDR3 protein: CASSTLAGGGETQYF. The CDR3 DNA reads as TGCGCCAGCAGCACACTAGCGGGAGGAGGAGAGACCCAGTACTTC.

The genes are TRBV7-8 and TRBJ1-2; no clear D gene. Germline-derived CDR1 and CDR2 are SGHVS and FQNEAQ. V was clipped by 8 bases and J by 1 base, with 17 bases between them. CDR3 length: 15 residues. The CDR3 DNA is TGTGCCAGCGTTGAAGCGGGGAGAGTTAACTATGGCTACACCTTC. It translates to CASVEAGRVNYGYTF.

This clone was seen a few times. V is TRBV5-6 and J is TRBJ1-6, with D perhaps matching TRBD1 (6 bases). Trimming stripped 2 bases from V and 0 bases from J, with 15 bases between. There are 18 residues in the CDR3. Germline CDR1 reads SGHDT; CDR2 reads YYEEEE. The CDR3 nucleotides read TGTGCCAGCAGCTTCAGGGACACCCCGAGCTCCTATAATTCACCCCTCCACTTT. Translated, it gives CASSFRDTPSSYNSPLHF.

In its sample, this clone ranks as large (0.1 to 1%). The rearrangement joins TRBV6-6 to TRBJ2-7; D may be TRBD2 (6 bases). Looked up from germline, CDR1 is MNHNY and CDR2 is SVGAGI (reference sequence). The V and J ends lost 1 base and 7 bases respectively, with 11 bases between them. This CDR3 comprises 13 residues. The CDR3 sequence: CASSYLYRGEQYF. The CDR3 DNA reads TGTGCCAGCAGTTACTTATATCGGGGGGAGCAGTACTTC.